The next 27 T cell receptor beta chains were all read from a single sample in a study of blood T cell repertoires in COVID-19. Clones were read by immunoSEQ multiplex PCR, and TCRdb kept only the in-frame ones, dropping some. The profile shows 150,000 to 200,000 clones, 75% to 90% of them singletons. Specimen: peripheral blood. These receptors were obtained from a woman aged 80 or over with active or convalescent COVID-19.

At least ten counts were recorded for this clone. The V call is TRBV27, the J call TRBJ1-1, with 8 bases identical to TRBD1. With V trimmed by 6 bases and J by 6 bases, 15 bases remained unmatched. CDR3 length: 16 amino acids. Germline values: CDR1 MNHEY, CDR2 SMNVEV (reference sequence). The CDR3 nucleotides are TGTGCCAGCAGGCCCTATAGCCGGGACAGGAGGGCTGAAGCTTTCTTT. Amino acid sequence: CASRPYSRDRRAEAFF.

The gene calls are TRBV6-5 and TRBJ2-5, with 9 bases that match TRBD1. CDR3 length: 15 residues. Germline assignment: CDR1 MNHEY and CDR2 SVGAGI. V was clipped by 6 bases and J by 4 bases; unmatched bases: 9. In DNA form, the CDR3 reads TGTGCCAGCAGCACCTCCGGGACAGGGATAGAGACCCAGTACTTC. This encodes CASSTSGTGIETQYF.

The CDR3 DNA reads as TGTGCCAGCAGTTACGTTCGATCTATCGAGCAGTACTTC. Translation: CASSYVRSIEQYF. This chain joins TRBV6-5 and TRBJ2-7; D is uncertain. This CDR3 region has 13 residues. The germline gives CDR1 MNHEY, CDR2 SVGAGI. The V gene lost 2 bases and the J gene lost 6 bases, with 11 bases spanning the gap.

The chain has TRBV7-6 and TRBJ1-1; 10 bases align to TRBD1. The CDR3 has 16 residues. Germline V gives CDR1 SGHVS, CDR2 FNYEAQ. The junction had 10 bases not matched to a gene; V was cut back by 5 bases and J by 4 bases. The CDR3 DNA sequence: TGTGCCAGCAGCAATCCCAGGACAGGGGGACCCACTGAAGCTTTCTTT. This gives the protein CASSNPRTGGPTEAFF. Variable domain in full (rest from reference TRBV7-6 and TRBJ1-1): GAGVSQSPRYKVTKRGQDVALRCDPISGHVSLYWYRQALGQGPEFLTYFNYEAQQDKSGLPNDRFSAERPEGSISTLTIQRTEQRDSAMYRCASSNPRTGGPTEAFFGQGTRLTVV.

The rearrangement links TRBV7-2 to TRBJ2-3, with 13 bases aligning to TRBD2. CDR3 length: 18 residues. Germline V gene sequence: CDR1 SGHTA, CDR2 FQGNSA. Trimming took 1 base from V and 4 from J; bases not matched to a gene: 8. The CDR3 nucleotides are TGTGCCAGCAGCTTAGTAACTAGCGGGGGGGCCATAGCAGATACGCAGTATTTT. Translated, it gives CASSLVTSGGAIADTQYF.

This chain links TRBV7-8 with TRBJ1-1; D unresolved. This CDR3 spans 14 amino acids. Germline V gene lookup returns CDR1 SGHVS and CDR2 FQNEAQ. Trimming stripped 1 base from V and 1 base from J, with 7 bases between. As DNA, the CDR3 is TGTGCCAGCAGCTTAGATCCGGGGAACACTGAAGCTTTCTTT. The encoded protein is CASSLDPGNTEAFF.

V and J are TRBV7-6 and TRBJ2-1, with 8 positions matching TRBD2. Germline-derived CDR1 and CDR2 are SGHVS and FNYEAQ. The CDR3 extends over 19 amino acids. The ends lost 0 bases at V and 3 bases at J; junction bases unmatched: 13. CDR3 nucleotides: TGTGCCAGCAGCTTAGCGCTTACGGGGGGGCCACATCTCTACAATGAGCAGTTCTTC. Amino acids: CASSLALTGGPHLYNEQFF.

J is TRBJ2-5 and V is TRBV4-3, with TRBD1 identical over 7 bases. The trim removed 4 bases at V and 5 bases at J, leaving 13 bases unmatched. The CDR3 contains 16 residues. Looked up from germline, CDR1 is LGHNA and CDR2 is YSLEER. This CDR3 is CASSPRRQGTRETQYF. CDR3 nucleotides: TGCGCCAGCAGCCCCCGGCGACAGGGTACCAGGGAGACCCAGTACTTC.

This clone showed up just once. The V and J genes are TRBV9 and TRBJ1-1; 7 nucleotides line up with TRBD1. This CDR3 comprises 17 residues. Germline V gives CDR1 SGDLS, CDR2 YYNGEE. With V trimmed by 0 bases and J by 5 bases, 13 bases remained unmatched. CDR3 amino acids: CASSVVGGDRVGTEAFF. CDR3 DNA: TGTGCCAGCAGCGTAGTAGGAGGCGACAGGGTGGGTACTGAAGCTTTCTTT.

This clone was seen only a few times. V and J are TRBV7-9 and TRBJ1-2; 7 bases fit TRBD1. This CDR3 spans 16 amino acids. The V and J ends lost 5 bases and 0 bases, in that order; junction bases with no gene match: 9. Germline V gives CDR1 SEHNR, CDR2 FQNEAQ (reference sequence). The CDR3: CASSPSQGTANYGYTF. CDR3 nucleotide sequence: TGTGCCAGCAGCCCCTCACAGGGGACGGCTAACTATGGCTACACCTTC.

V and J are TRBV27 and TRBJ1-1; the match to TRBD1 covers 7 bases. V shed 5 bases and J 8 bases; nucleotides not matched to a gene: 14. Germline assignment: CDR1 MNHEY and CDR2 SMNVEV (reference sequence). This CDR3 is 15 amino acids long. DNA for the CDR3: TGTGCCAGCAGTCCGGCTAAACGACAGGGCCTAGAAGCTTTCTTT. It codes for CASSPAKRQGLEAFF.

This clone has more than one count but fewer than ten. The rearrangement uses TRBV21-1 and TRBJ1-5. TRBV21-1 is a pseudogene. There are 14 residues in the CDR3. The CDR3 DNA sequence: TGTGCCAGCAGCCAAAGCGGCATCCGCCCGCCCCAGCATTTT. Amino acids: CASSQSGIRPPQHF.

The chain uses TRBV7-3 and TRBJ2-5, with TRBD2 matching 12 bases. Germline assignment: CDR1 SGHTA and CDR2 FQGTGA. V dropped 4 bases and J dropped 3; count of bases not matched to a gene: 6. The CDR3 covers 16 residues. CDR3 sequence: CASSSPSSGGEETQYF. The DNA for the CDR3 is TGTGCCAGCAGCTCCCCGTCTAGCGGGGGGGAAGAGACCCAGTACTTC.

This chain uses TRBV19 with TRBJ2-3, with TRBD2 matching 12 bases. V lost 10 bases, J lost 4 bases, and 6 bases stayed unmatched. The CDR3 has 14 residues. Germline lookup yields CDR1 LNHDA and CDR2 SQIVND (reference sequence). This CDR3 reads CATLAGGWADTQYF. For the CDR3, the DNA is TGTGCCACCCTAGCGGGGGGGTGGGCAGATACGCAGTATTTT.

V and J are TRBV27 and TRBJ1-4; 9 nucleotides line up with TRBD1. Unmatched junction bases numbered 8, after V lost 4 bases and J lost 8 bases. Germline lookup yields CDR1 MNHEY and CDR2 SMNVEV (reference sequence). This CDR3 spans 15 amino acids. CDR3: CASSSGQGSWEKLFF. The CDR3 nucleotides are TGTGCCAGCAGTTCTGGACAGGGGAGTTGGGAAAAACTGTTTTTT.

The genes are TRBV21-1 and TRBJ1-4; the DNA was not compared with TRBD1, the D call given in the table. TRBV21-1 is a pseudogene. CDR3 length equals 13 residues. The CDR3 region has the DNA TGTGCCAGCACCGCCACAGGGGCCGAAAAACTGTTTTTT. It encodes CASTATGAEKLFF.

The CDR3 coding sequence is TGTGCCAGCAGCTTACGGACAGATCAAGAGACCCAGTACTTC. Protein sequence: CASSLRTDQETQYF. J is TRBJ2-5 and V is TRBV7-2, with TRBD1 as a possible D gene (6 bases). Per germline, CDR1 SGHTA and CDR2 FQGNSA. Trimming shortened V by 2 bases and J by 2 bases, and 9 bases separated the two germline ends. The CDR3 length is 14 residues.

V is TRBV23-1 and J is TRBJ1-1, with 7 bases that match TRBD1. TRBV23-1 is designated an ORF whose function remains uncertain. The CDR3 loop spans 16 amino acids. V lost 4 bases, J lost 6 bases, and 14 bases stayed unmatched. The chain's CDR3 is CASSRWTGTYLAEAFF. CDR3 DNA sequence: TGCGCCAGCAGTCGCTGGACAGGCACTTACCTGGCTGAAGCTTTCTTT.

The chain combines TRBV5-6 with TRBJ2-7, with 12 bases that match TRBD2. The CDR3 length is 15 residues. Germline-derived CDR1 and CDR2 are SGHDT and YYEEEE. V lost 4 bases, J lost 5 bases, and 7 bases stayed unmatched. The CDR3 coding sequence is TGTGCCAGCAGCCGCCCTAGCGGGGGGGCCCACGAGCAGTACTTC. Protein product: CASSRPSGGAHEQYF.

This clone was seen a handful of times. The rearrangement joins TRBV21-1 to TRBJ2-7; TRBD2 is the table's D call and was not checked against the DNA. TRBV21-1 is annotated as a pseudogene. The CDR3 runs to 13 residues. Here the CDR3 reads CASSKSKPYEQYF. CDR3 nucleotides: TGTGCCAGCAGCAAGTCCAAGCCCTACGAGCAGTACTTC.

This clone has only one observation. The genes are TRBV6-5 and TRBJ1-2, with TRBD1 as a possible D gene (5 bases). V was pared by 4 bases and J by 7 bases, with 19 bases between. Per the germline V gene, CDR1 is MNHEY and CDR2 is SVGAGI. The CDR3 covers 15 residues. CDR3 coding DNA: TGTGCCAGCAGTTCGGCAGGACATCTGGTACTTGGCTACACCTTC. This sequence encodes CASSSAGHLVLGYTF.

This sequence joins TRBV7-8 and TRBJ1-1, with D tentatively TRBD1 (5 bases). The CDR3 is 16 residues long. V was pared by 5 bases and J by 2 bases, with 18 bases between. Germline CDR1 is SGHVS and CDR2 is FQNEAQ. CDR3 in amino acids: CASSPDLRGPNTEAFF. CDR3 sequence (DNA): TGTGCCAGCAGCCCAGATCTGCGGGGCCCAAACACTGAAGCTTTCTTT.

This clone was detected only once. The chain employs TRBV7-2 and TRBJ1-5, with 9 bases matching TRBD1. The CDR3 runs 13 residues. CDR1 is SGHTA, CDR2 FQGNSA, per germline. Trimming at V came to 7 bases and at J to 7 bases, leaving 5 bases not matched to a gene. CDR3 loop: CASKDRGGQPQHF. DNA for the CDR3: TGTGCCAGCAAGGACAGGGGAGGGCAGCCCCAGCATTTT.

The chain has TRBV5-1 and TRBJ1-5; 9 bases are shared with TRBD1. V lost 4 bases to trimming and J lost 5 bases; unmatched junction nucleotides: 7. This CDR3 has 15 residues. Germline CDR1 SGHRS, CDR2 YFSETQ. The CDR3: CASSPDRGGDQPQHF. The CDR3 bases are TGCGCCAGCAGCCCGGACAGGGGTGGTGATCAGCCCCAGCATTTT.

This clone was seen a single time. This chain joins TRBV4-3 and TRBJ2-3; the D gene is possibly TRBD2 (7 bases). Germline V gene sequence: CDR1 LGHNA, CDR2 YSLEER. V lost 4 bases, J lost 0 bases, and 17 bases lay in between. This CDR3 has 17 residues. CDR3 sequence reads: CASSPYEGGGSTDTQYF. DNA of the CDR3: TGCGCCAGCAGCCCCTATGAAGGCGGGGGCAGCACAGATACGCAGTATTTT.

The genes are TRBV7-2 and TRBJ2-5; TRBD2 aligns across 8 bases. V shed 2 bases and J 12 bases; nucleotides not matched to a gene: 14. Germline V lookup: CDR1 SGHTA, CDR2 FQGNSA. The CDR3 extends over 15 amino acids. The CDR3 reads CASSLRRLPGLVKYF. Written as DNA, the CDR3 is TGTGCCAGCAGCTTACGCCGACTACCGGGACTAGTGAAGTACTTC.

The V call is TRBV5-1, the J call TRBJ1-6; 9 bases are a match to TRBD1. Germline assignment: CDR1 SGHRS and CDR2 YFSETQ. CDR3 length: 17 residues. Germline trimming cut 6 bases from V and 0 bases from J; bases unmatched to any gene: 7. The chain's CDR3 is CASNPGTGPSYNSPLHF. As DNA, the CDR3 is TGCGCCAGCAACCCCGGGACAGGGCCCTCCTATAATTCACCCCTCCACTTT.